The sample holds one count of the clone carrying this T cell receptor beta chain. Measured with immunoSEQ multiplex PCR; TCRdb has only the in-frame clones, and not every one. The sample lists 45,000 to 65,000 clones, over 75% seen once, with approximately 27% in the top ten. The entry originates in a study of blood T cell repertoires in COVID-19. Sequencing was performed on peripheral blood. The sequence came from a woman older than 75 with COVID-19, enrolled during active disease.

This CDR3 reads CASGSLRNNEQFF. The CDR3 nucleotides are TGTGCTAGTGGTTCCCTGAGAAACAATGAGCAGTTCTTC. V usage is TRBV12-5 and J usage is TRBJ2-1, with D unresolved. Trimming removed 4 bases from V and 5 bases from J, with 9 bases in between. Per germline, CDR1 LGHNT and CDR2 FRNRAP. The CDR3 consists of 13 residues.